This is a list of T cell receptor beta chains from one sample in a study of CD8 T cells in ankylosing spondylitis. MiXCR was run by TCRdb on the 5' RACE reads, yielding one entry per CDR3 protein. This repertoire shows 190,000 or so distinct CDR3 sequences, about 13% found once; its top ten account for about 17%. The material sequenced was blood, either unsorted or a sorted T cell fraction (not recorded which). Every receptor here comes from a male donor with ankylosing spondylitis or in good health (not recorded which). CDR3s include the opening cysteine and the closing phenylalanine or tryptophan. The D gene is left open where the match is weak. Expanded clones get a size class; other rows say once, few or many, or leave the size out.

CDR3	DNA	size	V	J	D
CASSEAPGTNYGYTF	TGTGCCAGCAGTGAAGCCCCGGGGACTAACTATGGCTACACCTTC	NA	TRBV6-1	TRBJ1-2	NA
CAAERGRFDEQFF	TGTGCCGCGGAGAGGGGGCGTTTCGATGAGCAGTTCTTC	NA	TRBV2	TRBJ2-1	TRBD1
CASSGGLAGSSYEQFF	TGTGCCAGCAGCGGTGGACTAGCGGGGTCCTCATATGAGCAGTTCTTC	few	TRBV11-2	TRBJ2-1	TRBD2
CASSPSGGRWETQYF	TGCGCCAGCAGCCCCTCCGGGGGGCGCTGGGAGACCCAGTACTTC	NA	TRBV4-1	TRBJ2-5	NA
CASSQLAGGEQFF	TGTGCCAGCAGCCAGCTAGCGGGGGGTGAGCAGTTCTTC	many	TRBV3-1	TRBJ2-1	TRBD2
CASSEVSGPNEQFF	TGTGCCAGCAGTGAAGTTTCTGGTCCTAATGAGCAGTTCTTC	few	TRBV6-1	TRBJ2-1	NA
CASSAIRPQAGEYNSPLHF	TGTGCCAGCAGTGCCATTCGTCCCCAGGCCGGGGAATATAATTCACCCCTCCACTTT	many	TRBV25-1	TRBJ1-6	NA
CAWWGTEGKETQYF	TGTGCCTGGTGGGGAACCGAGGGGAAAGAGACCCAGTACTTC	NA	TRBV30	TRBJ2-5	NA
CASSPRALYGYTF	TGTGCCAGTAGCCCCAGGGCCCTCTATGGCTACACCTTC	NA	TRBV19	TRBJ1-2	NA
CASSQDRVPWRAFF	TGTGCCAGCAGCCAAGATCGCGTCCCCTGGAGGGCTTTCTTT	many	TRBV4-2	TRBJ1-1	NA
CASTNEGPTNEQFF	TGTGCCAGCACCAACGAGGGTCCAACAAATGAGCAGTTCTTC	once	TRBV7-6	TRBJ2-1	NA
CATSSSPGQGSYEQYF	TGTGCCACCAGCAGCTCCCCGGGACAGGGAAGCTACGAGCAGTACTTC	few	TRBV15	TRBJ2-7	TRBD1
CASRLAYEQFF	TGTGCCAGCAGACTAGCCTATGAGCAGTTCTTC	NA	TRBV27	TRBJ2-1	NA
CASSPSSVEVGEQYF	TGTGCCAGCAGCCCCTCGTCCGTGGAGGTGGGCGAGCAGTACTTC	few	TRBV7-9	TRBJ2-7	NA
CASSSSGTSYNEQFF	TGTGCCAGCAGTTCTAGCGGGACCTCCTACAATGAGCAGTTCTTC	NA	TRBV7-9	TRBJ2-1	TRBD2
CASSSNLAGASVEQYF	TGCGCCAGCAGCTCCAACCTAGCGGGGGCCTCTGTCGAGCAGTACTTC	NA	TRBV5-1	TRBJ2-7	TRBD2
CASSHLAGFQETQYF	TGCGCCAGCAGCCATTTAGCGGGGTTCCAAGAGACCCAGTACTTC	NA	TRBV4-1	TRBJ2-5	TRBD2
CAWSTGTGGNSPLHF	TGTGCCTGGAGTACCGGGACAGGGGGAAATTCACCCCTCCACTTT	NA	TRBV30	TRBJ1-6	TRBD1
CASSLVLGAETQYF	TGTGCCAGCAGTTTAGTTCTAGGGGCTGAGACCCAGTACTTC	few	TRBV12-3/TRBV12-4	TRBJ2-5	NA
CASSDPSGTGAVGQETQYF	TGCGCCAGCAGTGACCCTTCCGGGACAGGGGCTGTAGGGCAAGAGACCCAGTACTTC	NA	TRBV10-2	TRBJ2-5	TRBD1
CASSEWGTGVIQYF	TGTGCCAGCAGTGAATGGGGGACAGGGGTTATCCAGTACTTC	few	TRBV6-1	TRBJ2-5	TRBD1
CASSLTGGLYEQYF	TGTGCCAGCAGTTTGACGGGGGGCCTCTACGAGCAGTACTTC	few	TRBV6-5	TRBJ2-7	NA
CASSFGPGGEQYF	TGTGCCAGCAGTTTCGGCCCAGGGGGCGAGCAGTACTTC	few	TRBV12-3/TRBV12-4	TRBJ2-7	TRBD1
CASTKGTAYNEQFF	TGTGCCAGCACTAAGGGGACAGCCTACAATGAGCAGTTCTTC	few	TRBV12-3/TRBV12-4	TRBJ2-1	TRBD1
CASSLRRDGETQYF	TGTGCCAGCAGCTTACGTAGGGATGGGGAGACCCAGTACTTC	NA	TRBV11-3	TRBJ2-5	NA
CSAGPVQFF	TGCAGTGCTGGTCCTGTGCAGTTCTTC	few	TRBV20-1	TRBJ2-1	NA
CASSQETGTGEQFF	TGTGCCAGCAGCCAAGAGACTGGAACTGGAGAGCAGTTCTTC	NA	TRBV4-2	TRBJ2-1	NA
CASSLPERGVRYNEQFF	TGTGCCAGCAGTCTGCCGGAGCGGGGTGTGAGGTACAATGAGCAGTTCTTC	NA	TRBV7-9	TRBJ2-1	TRBD2
CASAGLSLTDTQYF	TGTGCCAGCGCAGGACTATCACTCACAGATACGCAGTATTTT	NA	TRBV12-3/TRBV12-4	TRBJ2-3	NA
CASSQDLVAPNSYNEQFF	TGTGCCAGCAGCCAAGATCTTGTCGCCCCAAACTCCTACAATGAGCAGTTCTTC	NA	TRBV14	TRBJ2-1	NA
CASSVGWQGEETQYF	TGTGCCAGCAGTGTGGGGTGGCAGGGAGAAGAGACCCAGTACTTC	many	TRBV2	TRBJ2-5	NA
CASSWGLGTALFSYEQYF	TGTGCCAGCAGTTGGGGCCTAGGGACAGCTTTATTCTCCTACGAGCAGTACTTC	NA	TRBV6-5	TRBJ2-7	TRBD1
CASSPEDTGTSGYEQYF	TGTGCCAGCAGTCCTGAGGACACCGGGACTAGCGGCTACGAGCAGTACTTC	few	TRBV7-9	TRBJ2-7	TRBD2
CASSESYNTGELFF	TGCGCCAGCAGTGAGTCTTATAACACCGGGGAGCTGTTTTTT	NA	TRBV10-1	TRBJ2-2	NA
CASSLASGYEGYEQFF	TGCGCCAGCAGCTTGGCCTCGGGATACGAGGGCTATGAGCAGTTCTTC	few	TRBV5-1	TRBJ2-1	NA
CSARPLAGENIQYF	TGCAGTGCTAGACCACTAGCGGGAGAAAACATTCAGTACTTC	NA	TRBV20-1	TRBJ2-4	TRBD2
CSARDPNVPSTYNEQFF	TGCAGTGCTAGAGATCCTAATGTGCCTTCCACCTACAATGAGCAGTTCTTC	few	TRBV20-1	TRBJ2-1	NA